This entry lists 24 T cell receptor beta chains sequenced from one sample in a study of vaccination and CD4 T cells after COVID-19. The treatment is: approximately 11-day PBMC culture with coronavirus spike peptide pools or control peptides (ViraFEST assay). The unexposed donor provided CD4+ T cells, which were taken before the COVID-19 pandemic (2011-2018). An Oncomine TCR Beta short-read assay was used to sequence the DNA from cultured CD4+ T cells. TCRdb reprocessed the PCR reads via MiXCR and lists one record per CDR3 protein. The sample consists of around 6,100 distinct CDR3 sequences, approximately 40% of them appearing once. These TCRs' antigens remain unknown. Sequencing input: CD4+ T cells from blood, cultured in vitro. Every receptor here comes from a human donor in good health.

V and J are TRBV7-3 and TRBJ2-3; 14 nucleotides agree with TRBD2. V was pared by 5 bases and J by 4 bases, with 8 bases of the junction left unmatched. Germline CDR1 and CDR2: SGHTA and FQGTGA. There are 17 residues in the CDR3. CDR3 region: CASSPLGLAGGSDTQYF. In nucleotides, the CDR3 is TGTGCCAGCAGCCCCCTCGGACTAGCGGGGGGCTCAGATACGCAGTATTTT.

The sample holds a few counts of this clonotype. The CDR3 DNA follows: TGTGCCAGCAGTTCGACTAGTATCTACGAGCAGTACTTC. Translating gives CASSSTSIYEQYF. The rearrangement joins TRBV6-5 to TRBJ2-7; tentative D call: TRBD2 (6 bases). Germline CDR1 MNHEY, CDR2 SVGAGI. Trimming stripped 4 bases from V and 3 bases from J, with 10 bases between. The CDR3 runs 13 residues.

The V and J genes are TRBV19 and TRBJ1-1; D not certain. Germline V CDR1 and CDR2: LNHDA, SQIVND (reference sequence). The CDR3 spans 13 residues. V dropped 7 bases and J dropped 1 base, with 10 bases sitting between them. CDR3 loop: CASTGPKNTEAFF. The DNA for the CDR3 is TGTGCCAGTACTGGTCCCAAGAACACTGAAGCTTTCTTT.

The chain has TRBV20-1 and TRBJ1-5, with 8 bases fitting TRBD1. This CDR3 is built from 15 residues. Germline loops: CDR1 DFQATT, CDR2 SNEGSKA (reference sequence). J gave up 5 bases and V 2 bases, and 8 bases lay outside the gene matches. CDR3 amino acids: CSARRRQGAYQPQHF. DNA of the CDR3: TGCAGTGCTAGACGGCGGCAGGGGGCATATCAGCCCCAGCATTTT.

This chain connects TRBV19 to TRBJ2-1; perhaps D is TRBD1 or TRBD2 (6 bases each). CDR1 and CDR2 (germline): LNHDA, SQIVND (reference sequence). The ends were cut back, 7 bases at V and 5 bases at J, with 27 bases in the middle. The length of the CDR3 is 18 residues. The CDR3 DNA reads as TGTGCCAGTACCCAAACTTGGGGGGACACCGGGAACAACAATGAGCAGTTCTTC. This codes for CASTQTWGDTGNNNEQFF.

This clonotype was detected only a few times. The rearrangement links TRBV29-1 to TRBJ1-1; D is unresolved. V gave up 1 base and J gave up 6 bases, with 18 bases separating them. CDR3 length equals 15 residues. The V gene's germline CDR1 is SQVTM and CDR2 ANQGSEA. As DNA, the CDR3 is TGCAGCGTTGAAGGCATCGGCTATGGGGTCGCTGAAGCTTTCTTT. The encoded protein is CSVEGIGYGVAEAFF.

The chain recombines TRBV2 with TRBJ2-2; D is possibly TRBD2 (6 bases). Trimming removed 7 bases at V and 2 bases at J, with 14 bases between. Per the germline V gene, CDR1 is SNHLY and CDR2 is FYNNEI. This CDR3 has 15 residues. In DNA form, the CDR3 reads TGTGCCAGCAATCGGCTAGCGACCAACACCGGGGAGCTGTTTTTT. Its protein product is CASNRLATNTGELFF.

This rearrangement joins TRBV30 to TRBJ2-3; D unclear. The CDR3 length is 15 residues. The ends were cut back, 3 bases at V and 0 bases at J, with 13 bases in the middle. CDR1 is GTSNPN, CDR2 SVGIG, per germline (reference sequence). CDR3 amino acids: CAWRATHPSTDTQYF. For the CDR3, the DNA is TGTGCCTGGAGGGCTACTCATCCCAGCACAGATACGCAGTATTTT.

This rearrangement joins TRBV6-2 or TRBV6-3 to TRBJ1-1; 8 positions match TRBD1. The CDR3 is 13 residues long. Per germline, CDR1 MNHEY and CDR2 SVGEGT. The trim removed 4 bases at V and 4 bases at J, leaving 2 bases unmatched. The CDR3 DNA follows: TGTGCCAGCAGTTGGACAGGGTCCACTGAAGCTTTCTTT. This translates into CASSWTGSTEAFF.

The CDR3 sequence is CASSIRAGEGYTF. The CDR3 nucleotides are TGTGCCAGTAGTATCCGGGCAGGGGAAGGCTACACCTTC. The chain recombines TRBV19 with TRBJ1-2; TRBD1 is a possible D gene (6 bases). CDR1 LNHDA and CDR2 SQIVND come from the germline V gene (reference sequence). The CDR3 totals 13 residues. Trimming cost V 3 bases and J 8 bases, with 13 bases left between them.

This clonotype has a handful of counts. The chain joins TRBV6-1 to TRBJ1-2; the D gene is possibly TRBD1 (5 bases). Germline V lookup: CDR1 MNHNS, CDR2 SASEGT. The CDR3 spans 14 residues. The V end lost 6 bases, the J end lost 4 bases, and 15 bases lay between the germline ends. The CDR3 nucleotides are TGTGCCAGCAGCCGCGAGGGACGCGGCTATGGCTACACCTTC. This translates into CASSREGRGYGYTF.

This clonotype was found a few times. The gene calls are TRBV5-3 and TRBJ1-5; tentatively, D is TRBD1 (6 bases). TRBV5-3 is given ORF status, its function remaining uncertain. The CDR3 is 15 amino acids. V gave up 2 bases and J gave up 6 bases, with 15 bases separating them. The CDR3 DNA follows: TGTGCCAGAAGCTTATCCCGCCGGGGGCGTCAGCCCCAGCATTTT. This translates into CARSLSRRGRQPQHF.

A few counts support this clonotype. The genes are TRBV7-2 and TRBJ1-3, with D maybe TRBD1 (6 bases). The CDR3 loop spans 15 amino acids. In germline, CDR1 is SGHTA, CDR2 FQGNSA. The V gene lost 5 bases and the J gene lost 2 bases, with 13 bases spanning the gap. Here the CDR3 DNA reads TGTGCCAGCAGCCAATACCGGGACACTGGAAACACCATATATTTT. This translates into CASSQYRDTGNTIYF.

The J gene is TRBJ1-5, the V gene TRBV5-1; the match to TRBD1 covers 7 bases. The CDR3 consists of 16 residues. The junction had 6 bases not matched to a gene; V was cut back by 2 bases and J by 1 base. From germline, CDR1 is SGHRS and CDR2 YFSETQ. The CDR3, as DNA: TGCGCCAGCAGCTTAACAGGGGATGTGAGCAATCAGCCCCAGCATTTT. This encodes CASSLTGDVSNQPQHF.

This clonotype has a handful of counts. This chain joins TRBV6-1 and TRBJ2-3; 7 bases agree with TRBD1. The CDR3 runs 13 residues. The junction had 5 bases not matched to a gene; V was cut back by 8 bases and J by 3 bases. Germline loops: CDR1 MNHNS, CDR2 SASEGT. CDR3 sequence (DNA): TGTGCCAGCCGGACAGGCGGGACAGATACGCAGTATTTT. It codes for CASRTGGTDTQYF.

The gene calls are TRBV10-3 and TRBJ2-7; D remains ambiguous. The CDR3 is made up of 14 amino acids. Per the germline V gene, CDR1 is ENHRY and CDR2 is SYGVKD. Trimming removed 0 bases at V and 5 bases at J, with 11 bases between. The CDR3: CAISESQQRNEQYF. The CDR3 nucleotides are TGTGCCATCAGTGAGTCACAGCAACGGAACGAGCAGTACTTC.

Only a few counts were recorded for this clonotype. The V and J genes are TRBV12-3 or TRBV12-4 and TRBJ1-2; D remains unclear. V was shortened by 8 bases and J by 7 bases, with 14 bases between the two germline ends. The length of the CDR3 is 12 residues. CDR3 nucleotides: TGTGCCAGCGGAGTAGGAGGGATTGGCTACACCTTC. It translates to CASGVGGIGYTF.

The chain combines TRBV20-1 with TRBJ2-1, with unresolved D. This CDR3 is 15 amino acids long. In germline, CDR1 is DFQATT, CDR2 SNEGSKA (reference sequence). Trimming pared 2 bases from V and 4 bases from J, leaving 15 bases between. Here the CDR3 DNA reads TGCAGTGCTAGATCAACCCCGCCGGCGTACAATGAGCAGTTCTTC. Amino acid sequence: CSARSTPPAYNEQFF.

V usage is TRBV6-5 and J usage is TRBJ2-5; 8 positions agree with TRBD2. The CDR3 runs 18 residues. Looked up from germline, CDR1 is MNHEY and CDR2 is SVGAGI. The V gene end was trimmed by 3 bases and the J gene end by 2 bases; junction bases not matched to a gene: 14. The CDR3 loop is CASSYPLGSGGNQETQYF. The CDR3 region has the DNA TGTGCCAGCAGTTATCCCCTGGGGAGCGGGGGCAATCAAGAGACCCAGTACTTC.

The V call is TRBV5-6, the J call TRBJ2-2; weak D call: TRBD1 (5 bases). V shed 4 bases and J shed 6 bases, with 13 bases lying between them. CDR1 SGHDT and CDR2 YYEEEE come from the germline V gene. This CDR3 has 14 amino acids. The CDR3 DNA sequence: TGTGCCAGCAGCCAGGGTAGGAAGGCCGGGGAGCTGTTTTTT. Its translation is CASSQGRKAGELFF.

This chain links TRBV25-1 with TRBJ1-1; TRBD1 might be the D (5 bases). The CDR3 has 16 residues. Germline V lookup: CDR1 MGHDK, CDR2 SYGVNS. Trimming shortened V by 0 bases and J by 4 bases, and 15 bases separated the two germline ends. Here the CDR3 reads CASSEYAEGSGTEAFF. CDR3 nucleotides: TGTGCCAGCAGTGAATATGCCGAGGGGTCGGGCACTGAAGCTTTCTTT.

The chain uses TRBV5-6 and TRBJ1-1, with 7 positions matching TRBD1. Germline V gene data show CDR1 as SGHDT and CDR2 as YYEEEE. V dropped 3 bases and J dropped 6; count of bases not matched to a gene: 8. The CDR3 extends over 14 amino acids. CDR3 sequence: CASSSIDRDSEAFF. The CDR3 nucleotides are TGTGCCAGCAGCTCCATAGACAGGGACTCTGAAGCTTTCTTT.

The chain uses TRBV6-5 and TRBJ1-2; D unresolved. CDR1 is MNHEY and CDR2 is SVGAGI in the germline V gene. The CDR3 consists of 18 residues. The V end lost 0 bases, the J end lost 0 bases, and 17 bases lay between the germline ends. DNA of the CDR3: TGTGCCAGCAGTTACTCCCTCTCGACAACTTCCTCTAACTATGGCTACACCTTC. Its translation is CASSYSLSTTSSNYGYTF.

This chain joins TRBV6-5 and TRBJ1-2, with D unresolved. The germline V gene has CDR1 MNHEY and CDR2 SVGAGI. V lost 4 bases to trimming and J lost 4 bases, with 7 bases between them. This CDR3 comprises 12 residues. The DNA for the CDR3 is TGTGCCAGCAGTTCCCCGGGCTATGGCTACACCTTC. This encodes CASSSPGYGYTF.